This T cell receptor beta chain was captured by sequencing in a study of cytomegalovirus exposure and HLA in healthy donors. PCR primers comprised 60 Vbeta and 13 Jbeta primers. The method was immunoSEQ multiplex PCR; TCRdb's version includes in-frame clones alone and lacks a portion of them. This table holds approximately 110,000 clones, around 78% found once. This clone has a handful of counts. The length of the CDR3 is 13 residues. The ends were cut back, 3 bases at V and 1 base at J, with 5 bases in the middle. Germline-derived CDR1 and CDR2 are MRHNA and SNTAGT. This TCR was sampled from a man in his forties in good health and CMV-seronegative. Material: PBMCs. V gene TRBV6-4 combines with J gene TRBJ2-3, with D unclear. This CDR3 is CASSESGTDTQYF. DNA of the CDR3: TGTGCCAGCAGTGAAAGCGGCACAGATACGCAGTATTTT.